This TCR beta chain was retrieved from a study of blood T cell repertoires in COVID-19. Overall study: Some COVID-19 samples were acute and others convalescent; all came from the United States, Italy and Spain. PBMCs, B-cell-depleted T cells, or T cells were the source of the cDNA or gDNA that made up the material.

Original processing notes: Scientists estimated how many nucleated cells there were by amplifying reference gene primers. The method was immunoSEQ multiplex PCR; TCRdb's version includes in-frame clones alone and lacks a portion of them. From that table come the V and J calls and clone size; the DNA was used to work out D and trimming. The data hold about 48,000 clones, with around 85% observed a single time. The ends were cut back, 5 bases at V and 0 bases at J, with 14 bases in the middle. Looked up from germline, CDR1 is MNHEY and CDR2 is SVGAGI. The CDR3 runs 15 residues. The source material was peripheral blood. V is TRBV6-5 and J is TRBJ2-7, with a tentative D call TRBD2 (5 bases). The receptor's source is a woman of 80 years or more with acute or convalescent COVID-19. CDR3 region: CASSPPGRDSYEQYF. CDR3 DNA sequence: TGTGCCAGCAGTCCCCCCGGACGGGACTCCTACGAGCAGTACTTC.